This passage covers 19 T cell receptor beta chains from one sample sequenced in a study of blood T cell repertoires in COVID-19. TCRdb's copy holds only in-frame clones and misses some; the assay was immunoSEQ multiplex PCR. The sample has 150,000 to 170,000 clones; about three quarters are singletons. Sequencing was done on a sample of peripheral blood. The receptors were gathered from a man of 80 years or more with acute or convalescent COVID-19.

The CDR3 sequence is CASRRAGGALETQYF. Here the CDR3 DNA reads TGTGCCAGCAGGAGAGCGGGGGGGGCTTTAGAGACCCAGTACTTC. The gene calls are TRBV2 and TRBJ2-5, with 10 bases aligning to TRBD2. The germline CDR1 and CDR2 sequences are SNHLY and FYNNEI. The CDR3 spans 15 residues. Losses at the gene ends were 6 bases for V and 4 bases for J; bases not matched to a gene: 8.

V gene TRBV11-3 combines with J gene TRBJ2-2; TRBD1 is a possible D gene (6 bases). V dropped 4 bases and J dropped 1 base, with 13 bases sitting between them. This CDR3 has 16 residues. Germline lookup yields CDR1 SGHNT and CDR2 YENEEA. This CDR3 reads CASSSKGQRNTGELFF. CDR3 nucleotides: TGTGCCAGCAGCTCCAAGGGACAAAGGAACACCGGGGAGCTGTTTTTT.

This chain joins TRBV3-1 (or the pseudogene TRBV3-2) and TRBJ1-4; D remains ambiguous. Trimming removed 0 bases at V and 8 bases at J, with 10 bases between. The CDR3 extends over 14 amino acids. Germline CDR1 and CDR2: LGHDT and YNNKEL (reference sequence). The CDR3 here is CASSQDTGSEKLFF. The CDR3 coding sequence is TGTGCCAGCAGCCAAGATACGGGGTCGGAAAAACTGTTTTTT.

CDR3 bases: TGTGCCAGCAGCCAACGGGCGGGGGGGGCAGATACGCAGTATTTT. Protein product: CASSQRAGGADTQYF. The V and J genes are TRBV3-1 (or the pseudogene TRBV3-2) and TRBJ2-3; 9 nucleotides align to TRBD2. In germline, CDR1 is LGHDT, CDR2 YNNKEL (reference sequence). The CDR3 covers 15 residues. V was clipped by 2 bases and J by 4 bases; unmatched bases: 4.

The chain's CDR3 is CATATPLAAYNEQFF. The CDR3 coding sequence is TGTGCCACTGCCACACCTCTAGCAGCTTACAATGAGCAGTTCTTC. The gene calls are TRBV27 and TRBJ2-1, with D tentatively TRBD2 (5 bases). The ends were cut back, 10 bases at V and 4 bases at J, with 20 bases in the middle. This CDR3 has 15 amino acids. Germline V gives CDR1 MNHEY, CDR2 SMNVEV (reference sequence).

This clone appeared a single time. This chain links TRBV5-1 with TRBJ2-2, with unresolved D. The germline CDR1 and CDR2 sequences are SGHRS and YFSETQ. The ends were cut back, 0 bases at V and 0 bases at J, with 9 bases in the middle. The CDR3 is made up of 16 amino acids. In DNA form, the CDR3 reads TGCGCCAGCAGCTTGGCAGCACAGCCGAACACCGGGGAGCTGTTTTTT. Its protein product is CASSLAAQPNTGELFF.

The chain uses TRBV29-1 and TRBJ1-4; a possible D gene is TRBD1 (5 bases). The CDR3 has 13 residues. CDR1 is SQVTM, CDR2 ANQGSEA, per germline. V was trimmed by 5 bases and J by 4 bases, leaving 11 bases between them. The CDR3 spells CSVSEQVNEKLFF. CDR3 coding DNA: TGCAGCGTTAGCGAACAGGTTAATGAAAAACTGTTTTTT.

This chain joins TRBV27 and TRBJ2-1; 12 bases fit TRBD2. V dropped 3 bases and J dropped 3; count of bases not matched to a gene: 15. CDR3 length equals 20 residues. Per germline, CDR1 MNHEY and CDR2 SMNVEV (reference sequence). The CDR3, as DNA: TGTGCCAGCAGTTTGCGGCTAGCGGGGGGGGTCCCAGGGGGCTACAATGAGCAGTTCTTC. This gives the protein CASSLRLAGGVPGGYNEQFF.

The chain has TRBV7-9 and TRBJ2-5, with unresolved D. CDR3 length equals 13 residues. CDR1 SEHNR and CDR2 FQNEAQ come from the germline V gene (reference sequence). Trimming cost V 3 bases and J 5 bases, with 10 bases left between them. This CDR3 is CASSFQARETQYF. CDR3 coding DNA: TGTGCCAGCAGCTTCCAGGCCAGGGAGACCCAGTACTTC.

The chain links TRBV10-3 to TRBJ1-3; D may be TRBD1 (5 bases). V dropped 6 bases and J dropped 4 bases, with 13 bases sitting between them. The germline CDR1 and CDR2 sequences are ENHRY and SYGVKD. The CDR3 runs to 14 residues. The CDR3 DNA reads TGTGCCATCAGAGGGACTGGGAAGGGAAACACCATATATTTT. Translating gives CAIRGTGKGNTIYF.

This clone was observed a handful of times. The chain employs TRBV6-5 and TRBJ2-3; D possibly corresponds to TRBD1 (6 bases). V was trimmed by 2 bases and J by 2 bases, leaving 11 bases between them. The CDR3 contains 15 residues. The germline V gene has CDR1 MNHEY and CDR2 SVGAGI. For the CDR3, the DNA is TGTGCCAGCAGTTACGGGACACTTATCACAGATACGCAGTATTTT. It encodes CASSYGTLITDTQYF.

The chain joins TRBV6-5 to TRBJ1-3; tentative D call: TRBD1 (6 bases). The CDR3 has 16 residues. Between the trimmed V and J ends, which lost 0 bases and 0 bases, there was a span of 9 bases. Germline V gene data show CDR1 as MNHEY and CDR2 as SVGAGI. CDR3 DNA: TGTGCCAGCAGTTACTCGTGGGACAACTCTGGAAACACCATATATTTT. This sequence encodes CASSYSWDNSGNTIYF.

The chain combines TRBV2 with TRBJ1-2; TRBD1 aligns across 12 bases. Per germline, CDR1 SNHLY and CDR2 FYNNEI. This CDR3 has 15 residues. The V gene end was trimmed by 8 bases and the J gene end by 6 bases; junction bases not matched to a gene: 10. CDR3 amino acids: CASALQGQGADGYTF. Here the CDR3 DNA reads TGTGCCAGCGCACTCCAGGGACAGGGGGCCGATGGCTACACCTTC.

This clone was seen a handful of times. The CDR3 coding sequence is TGTGCCAGCAGCTTCCAGGGGGCCTATGGCTACACCTTC. Residues: CASSFQGAYGYTF. The chain is built from TRBV11-2 and TRBJ1-2; 8 bases are shared with TRBD1. This CDR3 has 13 residues. J was trimmed by 4 bases and V by 3 bases; bases with no gene match: 1. CDR1 is SGHAT and CDR2 is FQNNGV in the germline V gene. Looking up the rest from reference TRBV11-2 and TRBJ1-2 gives the full variable domain: EAGVAQSPRYKIIEKRQSVAFWCNPISGHATLYWYQQILGQGPKLLIQFQNNGVVDDSQLPKDRFSAERLKGVDSTLKIQPAKLEDSAVYLCASSFQGAYGYTFGSGTRLTVV.

The chain uses TRBV7-2 and TRBJ1-1, with D perhaps TRBD1 (5 bases). V was shortened by 7 bases and J by 5 bases, with 11 bases between the two germline ends. CDR1 and CDR2 from the germline V gene are SGHTA and FQGNSA. This CDR3 region has 12 residues. The CDR3 loop reads CASTRVGTEAFF. The CDR3 DNA sequence: TGTGCCAGCACCAGGGTGGGGACTGAAGCTTTCTTT.

The rearrangement joins TRBV5-4 to TRBJ2-4; 8 nucleotides agree with TRBD2. J gave up 6 bases and V 3 bases, and 8 bases lay outside the gene matches. This CDR3 region has 15 residues. From germline, CDR1 is SGHNT and CDR2 YYREEE (reference sequence). DNA of the CDR3: TGTGCCAGCAGCTCGCCCGGGGGGGCTATAAACATTCAGTACTTC. As protein: CASSSPGGAINIQYF.

The chain has TRBV10-3 and TRBJ2-7; 9 nucleotides match TRBD2. V shed 4 bases and J 0 bases; nucleotides not matched to a gene: 4. The length of the CDR3 is 15 residues. Germline loops: CDR1 ENHRY, CDR2 SYGVKD. This chain's CDR3 is CAISGLTSGSYEQYF. In nucleotides, the CDR3 is TGTGCCATCAGTGGGCTGACTAGCGGCTCCTACGAGCAGTACTTC.

The chain combines TRBV11-3 with TRBJ2-2, with D uncertain. CDR1 is SGHNT and CDR2 is YENEEA in the germline V gene. V was cut by 1 base and J by 6 bases, with 6 bases left in between. This CDR3 has 13 amino acids. CDR3 sequence (DNA): TGTGCCAGCAGCTTAGTGCGCTCCGGGGAGCTGTTTTTT. As protein: CASSLVRSGELFF.

The gene calls are TRBV19 and TRBJ1-1; maybe TRBD1 (6 bases). Trimming removed 5 bases from V and 3 bases from J, with 13 bases in between. The CDR3 covers 14 residues. In germline, CDR1 is LNHDA, CDR2 SQIVND (reference sequence). The DNA of the CDR3 is TGTGCCAGTAGTGGAGGGGGGGACGACACTGAAGCTTTCTTT. Residues: CASSGGGDDTEAFF.